The present entry profiles one TCR beta chain with its context. The clone's antigen remains unknown. Base qualities were left out, and no much larger clone turns up one base away. The CDR3 contains 15 residues, cysteine and phenylalanine counted. Of all the DNA, just the CDR3 is kept, 45 bases in frame from base 1. Looking up the germline V gene yields CDR1 MGHRA and CDR2 YSYEKL. A distance of 12 bases separates the germline ends of V and J, which lose 0 bases and 4 bases respectively. The data were produced on an Illumina NovaSeq 6000. TCRalpha and TCRbeta cDNA libraries were constructed by 5'RACE with constant-segment primers, with sample barcodes and unique molecular identifiers being introduced. RNA was extracted from every sample with Trizol reagent. The libraries were amplified in two PCR steps, and the second step added a second sample barcode and Illumina TruSeq adapters. Sequencing of libraries was performed on an Illumina NovaSeq with 2 x 150 bp paired-end reads. As for how the authors treated the data: Demultiplexing of reads and collapsing into UMI-guided consensus sequences were performed with migec v1.2.7. With mixcr v2.1.11, UMI consensuses were aligned to TRA and TRB V and J templates and assembled into clonotypes. Clonotypes were classified as expanded or contracted when called significant by both edgeR and NoisET, with noise models trained on biological replicates. For edgeR calls, the cutoffs were a false discovery rate-adjusted p below 0.01 and a log2 fold-change threshold of 1. PCA with hierarchical clustering of max-normalized trajectories of the 1000 most abundant clonotypes was used as exploratory dynamics analysis. Separately sequenced CD4+ and CD8+ repertoires were used to assign a CD4 or CD8 phenotype to each responding clone. TCRdb reprocessed the public reads (quality trimming at Q25 with fastp, clone calling with MiXCR) and kept in-frame beta chains. CDR3 protein sequences are deduplicated, and each keeps its most common genes and DNA. The V and J calls and clone size come from TCRdb's table, not from the authors' own analysis. The sample records roughly 600,000 distinct CDR3 sequences, about a sixth of which are singletons. About 12% of the sample lies in the top ten.

This sample was taken from a study of T-cell memory formation after mild COVID-19 (dated by TCRdb to 2020 to 2022). Regarding the study in general: Most TCR sequence clusters were specific to one of the two donors. T-cell clones expanding and contracting after mild COVID-19 in two donors were tracked by longitudinal TCRalpha and TCRbeta repertoire sequencing. The cohort comprised two young, previously healthy adult volunteers, one female and one male.

PBMCs were isolated by Ficoll-Paque density gradient centrifugation. The paper's findings and limits, for the study overall: The study covered only a couple of mild cases, and larger cohorts including severe cases with pre-infection samples were considered necessary. The second-wave clones that peaked on day 37 were not confirmed to be SARS-CoV-2 specific. Contracting CD4+ clones turned up mainly in the CM and EM memory subsets, whereas EMRA was where CD8+ clones were enriched. Some responding clones were detected in pre-infection memory, which suggested that pre-existing cross-reactive memory T cells had joined the SARS-CoV-2 response. Clones contracting from day 15 to 85 had balanced CD4/CD8 phenotypes, while a second wave expanding from day 15 to 37 was biased towards CD4+.

The V and J genes are TRBV4-1 and TRBJ1-2; the D gene cannot be resolved reliably. The TCR was taken from an adult woman who had mild COVID-19 (a few samples of this study predate the infection). The sample titles of this study are shuffled in the database, so cell type and time point are left out; the donor was told from shared clones. The sequencing sample was made of PBMCs or a T cell subset sorted from them (not recorded which). The DNA sequence is TGCGCCAGCAGCCAAGATCCGGGGATCGGCTATGGCTACACCTTC. Its translation reads: CASSQDPGIGYGYTF.